The 5 T cell receptor beta chains below all came from one sample that was sequenced in a study of T cell responses to AZD1222 COVID-19 vaccine. Libraries were prepared by immunoSEQ multiplex PCR; TCRdb keeps only in-frame clonotypes and omits some of them. The table records 90,000 to 150,000 clones, 70% to 90% of them present only once. Specimen: peripheral blood, collected on day 0 of AZD1222 vaccination. Receptor source: an adult in good health.

The gene calls are TRBV28 and TRBJ1-1; 8 bases map to TRBD1. The CDR3 length is 14 residues. From germline, CDR1 is MDHEN and CDR2 SYDVKM. V lost 5 bases, J lost 3 bases, and 5 bases stayed unmatched. CDR3 bases: TGTGCCAGCAGTCTTAGGACAGGGTACACTGAAGCTTTCTTT. Protein: CASSLRTGYTEAFF.

The chain joins TRBV19 to TRBJ1-1; 7 bases map to TRBD1. V gave up 5 bases and J gave up 4 bases; unmatched junction bases: 10. CDR3 length equals 15 residues. Germline loops: CDR1 LNHDA, CDR2 SQIVND (reference sequence). The DNA of the CDR3 is TGTGCCAGTAGTGCTTTCAAGGGGGCGCGCACTGAAGCTTTCTTT. It encodes CASSAFKGARTEAFF.

The rearrangement joins TRBV11-2 to TRBJ1-3; 7 nucleotides align to TRBD1. Germline CDR1 reads SGHAT; CDR2 reads FQNNGV. This CDR3 comprises 14 residues. The V gene end was trimmed by 5 bases and the J gene end by 3 bases; junction bases not matched to a gene: 4. The CDR3 region is CASSKTGVGNTIYF. In DNA form, the CDR3 reads TGTGCCAGCAGCAAAACAGGGGTTGGAAACACCATATATTTT.

This clone has more than one count but fewer than ten. The V gene is TRBV19, the J gene TRBJ2-7; possibly TRBD1 or TRBD2 for D (6 bases each). Germline values: CDR1 LNHDA, CDR2 SQIVND (reference sequence). CDR3 length: 16 amino acids. V was pared by 7 bases and J by 3 bases, with 22 bases between. The CDR3, as DNA: TGTGCCAGTAAGGGGGAAAAACATCCGGGGGACTACGAGCAGTACTTC. It codes for CASKGEKHPGDYEQYF.

The J gene is TRBJ1-1, the V gene TRBV5-6; D not certain. The germline V and J ends were trimmed by 0 bases and 0 bases, with 6 bases remaining between them. Germline CDR1 and CDR2: SGHDT and YYEEEE. This CDR3 comprises 14 residues. CDR3 loop: CASSLGQMNTEAFF. The CDR3 DNA reads as TGTGCCAGCAGCTTGGGTCAGATGAACACTGAAGCTTTCTTT.